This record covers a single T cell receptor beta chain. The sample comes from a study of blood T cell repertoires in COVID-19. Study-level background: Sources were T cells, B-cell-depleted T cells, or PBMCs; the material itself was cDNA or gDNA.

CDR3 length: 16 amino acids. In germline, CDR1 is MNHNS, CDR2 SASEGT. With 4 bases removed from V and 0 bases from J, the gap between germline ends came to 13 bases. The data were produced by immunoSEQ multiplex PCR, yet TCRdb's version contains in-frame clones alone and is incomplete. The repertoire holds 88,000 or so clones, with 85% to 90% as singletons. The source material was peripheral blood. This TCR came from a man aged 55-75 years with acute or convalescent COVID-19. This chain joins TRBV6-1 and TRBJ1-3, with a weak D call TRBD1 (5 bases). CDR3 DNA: TGTGCCAGCAGTGCCACAGGATCCGACTCTGGAAACACCATATATTTT. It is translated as CASSATGSDSGNTIYF.